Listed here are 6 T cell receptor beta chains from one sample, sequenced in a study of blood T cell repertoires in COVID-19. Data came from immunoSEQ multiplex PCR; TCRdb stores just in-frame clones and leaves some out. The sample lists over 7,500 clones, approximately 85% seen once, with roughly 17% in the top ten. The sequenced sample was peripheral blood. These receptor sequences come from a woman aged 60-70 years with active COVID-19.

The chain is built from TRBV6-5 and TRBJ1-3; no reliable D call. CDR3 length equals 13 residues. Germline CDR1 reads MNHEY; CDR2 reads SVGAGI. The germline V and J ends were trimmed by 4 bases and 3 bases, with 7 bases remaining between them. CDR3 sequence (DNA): TGTGCCAGCAGTTCCGTCTATGGAAACACCATATATTTT. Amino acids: CASSSVYGNTIYF.

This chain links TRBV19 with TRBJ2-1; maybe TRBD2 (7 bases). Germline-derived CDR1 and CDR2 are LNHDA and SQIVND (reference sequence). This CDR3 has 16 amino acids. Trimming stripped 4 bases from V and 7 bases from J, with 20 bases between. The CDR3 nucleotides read TGTGCCAGTAGTAACCTCGCGGGGGACATTTCGAATGAGCAGTTCTTC. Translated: CASSNLAGDISNEQFF.

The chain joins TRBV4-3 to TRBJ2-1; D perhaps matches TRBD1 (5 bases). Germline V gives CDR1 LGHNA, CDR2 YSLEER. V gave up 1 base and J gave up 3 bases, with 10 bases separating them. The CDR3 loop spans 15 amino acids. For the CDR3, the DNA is TGCGCCAGCAGCCAAGCCGACAGTCACTACAATGAGCAGTTCTTC. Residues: CASSQADSHYNEQFF.

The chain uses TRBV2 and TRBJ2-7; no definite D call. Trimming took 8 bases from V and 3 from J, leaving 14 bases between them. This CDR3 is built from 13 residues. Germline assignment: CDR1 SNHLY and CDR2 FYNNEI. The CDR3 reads CASCVRYGYEQYF. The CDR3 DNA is TGTGCCAGCTGCGTCCGTTACGGCTACGAGCAGTACTTC. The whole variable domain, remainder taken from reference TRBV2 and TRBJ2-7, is EPEVTQTPSHQVTQMGQEVILRCVPISNHLYFYWYRQILGQKVEFLVSFYNNEISEKSEIFDDQFSVERPDGSNFTLKIRSTKLEDSAMYFCASCVRYGYEQYFGPGTRLTVT.

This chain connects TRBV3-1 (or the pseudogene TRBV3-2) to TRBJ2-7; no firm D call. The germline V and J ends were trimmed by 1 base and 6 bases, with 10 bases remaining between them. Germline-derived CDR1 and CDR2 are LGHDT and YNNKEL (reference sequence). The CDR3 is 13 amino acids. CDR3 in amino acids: CASSQGAVGEQYF. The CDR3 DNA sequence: TGTGCCAGCAGCCAAGGGGCTGTCGGCGAGCAGTACTTC.

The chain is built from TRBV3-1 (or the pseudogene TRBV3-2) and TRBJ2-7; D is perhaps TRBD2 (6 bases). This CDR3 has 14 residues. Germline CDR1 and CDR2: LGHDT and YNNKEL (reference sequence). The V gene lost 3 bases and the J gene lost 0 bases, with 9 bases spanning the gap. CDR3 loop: CASSQAGSSYEQYF. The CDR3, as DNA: TGTGCCAGCAGCCAGGCCGGGAGCTCCTACGAGCAGTACTTC.